These 31 T cell receptor beta chains were sequenced from one sample in a study of T cell responses to AZD1222 COVID-19 vaccine. This table comes from immunoSEQ multiplex PCR, and its TCRdb copy is limited to in-frame clones, with some not included. The sample lists 60,000 to 90,000 clones, roughly 84% seen once, with less than 20% in the top ten. The sample was peripheral blood, taken 28 days after the second AZD1222 dose. The receptors here all came from an adult who received the AZD1222 COVID-19 vaccine.

The chain joins TRBV10-2 to TRBJ1-2, with a tentative D call TRBD1 (5 bases). V was cut by 7 bases and J by 4 bases, with 13 bases left in between. This CDR3 is 13 amino acids long. CDR1 WSHSY and CDR2 SAAADI come from the germline V gene. CDR3 in amino acids: CASTYGGGYGYTF. In DNA, the CDR3 is TGCGCCAGCACATACGGGGGGGGCTATGGCTACACCTTC.

V and J are TRBV4-1 and TRBJ2-1; D possibly corresponds to TRBD2 (5 bases). V lost 8 bases and J lost 10, with 15 bases in between. Germline CDR1 and CDR2: MGHRA and YSYEKL. The CDR3 totals 12 residues. CDR3 sequence (DNA): TGCGCCAGCGTAGACCCCCGGGGAGAGCAGTTCTTC. Its translation is CASVDPRGEQFF.

This clone is a singleton in its sample. The rearrangement uses TRBV9 and TRBJ1-2, with D unclear. Trimming took off 0 bases at V and 7 bases at J, with 10 bases between the two ends. The CDR3 is made up of 13 amino acids. Per the germline V gene, CDR1 is SGDLS and CDR2 is YYNGEE. In DNA, the CDR3 is TGTGCCAGCAGCGTAGTTCTCGGCTTTGGCTACACCTTC. Its translation is CASSVVLGFGYTF.

The gene calls are TRBV29-1 and TRBJ1-4, with D unclear. This CDR3 contains 13 residues. Germline V gene data show CDR1 as SQVTM and CDR2 as ANQGSEA. Trimming took off 3 bases at V and 3 bases at J, with 8 bases between the two ends. CDR3: CSVEKEANEKLFF. The CDR3 region has the DNA TGCAGCGTTGAGAAGGAGGCTAATGAAAAACTGTTTTTT.

This chain links TRBV20-1 with TRBJ1-5, with D unresolved. The ends were cut back, 3 bases at V and 5 bases at J, with 8 bases in the middle. CDR1 is DFQATT and CDR2 is SNEGSKA in the germline V gene (reference sequence). This CDR3 comprises 12 residues. CDR3 sequence: CSASRRDQPQHF. CDR3 in DNA: TGCAGTGCTAGTAGGAGAGATCAGCCCCAGCATTTT.

The chain is built from TRBV7-9 and TRBJ2-2; D may correspond to TRBD1 or TRBD2 (5 bases each). The germline CDR1 and CDR2 sequences are SEHNR and FQNEAQ (reference sequence). CDR3 length: 13 residues. V lost 3 bases and J lost 7, with 9 bases in between. CDR3 DNA sequence: TGTGCCAGCAGCTTGGGGGACGGCGGGGAGCTGTTTTTT. Translation: CASSLGDGGELFF.

This chain connects TRBV12-3 or TRBV12-4 to TRBJ2-6; D is uncertain. V was shortened by 4 bases and J by 4 bases, with 5 bases between the two germline ends. CDR3 length: 13 residues. Here the CDR3 reads CASSSSGANVLTF. The CDR3 DNA reads as TGTGCCAGCAGTTCCTCGGGGGCCAACGTCCTGACTTTC.

This rearrangement joins TRBV6-6 to TRBJ1-4; 9 bases map to TRBD1. Trimming took 6 bases from V and 9 from J; bases not matched to a gene: 8. Germline CDR1 reads MNHNY; CDR2 reads SVGAGI (reference sequence). CDR3 length: 14 amino acids. The CDR3 is CASRGGTGNQKLFF. CDR3 bases: TGTGCCAGCAGAGGGGGGACAGGGAACCAAAAACTGTTTTTT.

This clone is a singleton in its sample. The gene calls are TRBV19 and TRBJ1-5; D gene unclear. With 10 bases removed from V and 6 bases from J, the gap between germline ends came to 16 bases. The CDR3 length is 13 residues. CDR1 LNHDA and CDR2 SQIVND come from the germline V gene (reference sequence). The CDR3 coding sequence is TGTGCCACCTCGGGCGGCACGGTTCAGCCCCAGCATTTT. Its protein product is CATSGGTVQPQHF.

The chain recombines TRBV28 with TRBJ2-7; TRBD1 or TRBD2 may be the D gene (6 bases each). V was trimmed by 7 bases and J by 3 bases, leaving 19 bases between them. CDR1 is MDHEN and CDR2 is SYDVKM in the germline V gene. The CDR3 runs 15 residues. CDR3: CASNNGWGASYEQYF. The CDR3, as DNA: TGTGCCAGCAATAACGGTTGGGGGGCAAGCTACGAGCAGTACTTC.

This rearrangement joins TRBV7-6 to TRBJ2-5; 10 bases map to TRBD2. V trimming: 0 bases; J trimming: 4 bases; junction bases outside the gene matches: 2. Germline V CDR1 and CDR2: SGHVS, FNYEAQ. The CDR3 is 15 amino acids. CDR3 sequence (DNA): TGTGCCAGCAGCTTAGCGAGCGGGGGGGGAGAGACCCAGTACTTC. Translated, it gives CASSLASGGGETQYF.

This clone is labeled large. The chain has TRBV6-1 and TRBJ2-7; 8 bases align to TRBD1. Per the germline V gene, CDR1 is MNHNS and CDR2 is SASEGT. This CDR3 is built from 15 residues. The ends lost 2 bases at V and 2 bases at J; junction bases unmatched: 5. CDR3 sequence: CASSETGTGAYEQYF. The CDR3 coding sequence is TGTGCCAGCAGTGAAACCGGGACAGGCGCCTACGAGCAGTACTTC.

J is TRBJ1-5 and V is TRBV5-1; 7 nucleotides match TRBD1. The CDR3 is made up of 15 amino acids. The J segment lost 2 bases and the V segment lost 4 bases, leaving 6 bases of the junction unmatched. Germline V CDR1 and CDR2: SGHRS, YFSETQ. In nucleotides, the CDR3 is TGCGCCAGCAGCCCTACAGGGGTAGGCAATCAGCCCCAGCATTTT. Translating gives CASSPTGVGNQPQHF.

This chain connects TRBV6-1 to TRBJ2-5; D unclear. The germline V gene has CDR1 MNHNS and CDR2 SASEGT. Trimming removed 2 bases at V and 6 bases at J, with 7 bases between. The CDR3 has 12 amino acids. The CDR3 spells CASSEWVQTQYF. DNA for the CDR3: TGTGCCAGCAGTGAATGGGTCCAGACCCAGTACTTC.

CDR3 sequence: CASSLGPGVGNIQYF. CDR3 DNA: TGTGCCAGCAGCTTAGGCCCAGGGGTTGGGAACATTCAGTACTTC. The chain recombines TRBV7-3 with TRBJ2-4, with D possibly matching TRBD1 (6 bases). There are 15 residues in the CDR3. The V gene lost 2 bases and the J gene lost 7 bases, with 15 bases spanning the gap. Looked up from germline, CDR1 is SGHTA and CDR2 is FQGTGA.

The genes are TRBV11-1 and TRBJ1-4; tentatively, D is TRBD1 (5 bases). CDR1 SGHAT and CDR2 FQDESV come from the germline V gene (reference sequence). V shed 5 bases and J shed 0 bases, with 13 bases lying between them. The CDR3 is 16 amino acids. Written as DNA, the CDR3 is TGTGCCAGCAGCCCCGACAGTAAAGCAACTAATGAAAAACTGTTTTTT. Protein sequence: CASSPDSKATNEKLFF.

The chain uses TRBV2 and TRBJ1-4, with 8 positions matching TRBD1. J was trimmed by 8 bases and V by 5 bases; bases with no gene match: 7. Germline CDR1 is SNHLY and CDR2 is FYNNEI. The CDR3 runs 14 residues. The CDR3 DNA is TGTGCCAGCAGTCCCGGGACAGGTACCGAAAAACTGTTTTTT. This translates into CASSPGTGTEKLFF.

This clone was counted once. V gene TRBV6-5 combines with J gene TRBJ1-2; no firm D call. The germline V gene encodes CDR1 MNHEY and CDR2 SVGAGI. The CDR3 runs 13 residues. V lost 0 bases to trimming and J lost 4 bases, with 6 bases between them. The CDR3 nucleotides read TGTGCCAGCAGTTACTCGGGGTTCTATGGCTACACCTTC. This translates into CASSYSGFYGYTF.

This sequence joins TRBV7-9 and TRBJ1-1, with D uncertain. CDR1 SEHNR and CDR2 FQNEAQ come from the germline V gene (reference sequence). The CDR3 is 12 residues long. V was trimmed by 1 base and J by 2 bases, leaving 2 bases between them. The CDR3 spells CASSLDNTEAFF. Written as DNA, the CDR3 is TGTGCCAGCAGCTTAGACAACACTGAAGCTTTCTTT.

The J gene is TRBJ2-7, the V gene TRBV30, with 8 bases lining up with TRBD1. V lost 3 bases to trimming and J lost 4 bases; unmatched junction nucleotides: 8. Per germline, CDR1 GTSNPN and CDR2 SVGIG (reference sequence). This CDR3 comprises 14 residues. CDR3 amino acids: CAWSADRGQYEQYF. CDR3 nucleotides: TGTGCCTGGAGCGCTGACAGGGGCCAATACGAGCAGTACTTC.

This chain uses TRBV12-2 with TRBJ2-1; no DNA check was done on the table's D call, TRBD1. TRBV12-2 is assigned pseudogene status. The CDR3 has 15 residues. The CDR3, as DNA: TGTGCAAGTCGCTTAGTAAGCGAAGACATACAGGCTCGGTTCTTC. It codes for CASRLVSEDIQARFF.

The chain combines TRBV3-1 (or the pseudogene TRBV3-2) with TRBJ1-1; D may be TRBD1 (5 bases). The V end was cut by 4 bases, the J end by 11 bases, with 20 bases between. Germline assignment: CDR1 LGHDT and CDR2 YNNKEL (reference sequence). The CDR3 is made up of 14 amino acids. The CDR3 DNA reads as TGTGCCAGCAGCCCCCCGGGGCGAACGGGCACGGCTTTCTTT. Protein product: CASSPPGRTGTAFF.

The V gene is TRBV5-4, the J gene TRBJ2-2; 9 positions match TRBD1. Germline lookup yields CDR1 SGHNT and CDR2 YYREEE (reference sequence). The junction had 9 bases not matched to a gene; V was cut back by 4 bases and J by 8 bases. The CDR3 is 15 amino acids. The CDR3 DNA follows: TGTGCCAGCAGCACCTGGGACAGGGTGGTGGGGGAGCTGTTTTTT. This gives the protein CASSTWDRVVGELFF.

The chain is built from TRBV7-3 and TRBJ1-1; the match to TRBD1 covers 9 bases. Per the germline V gene, CDR1 is SGHTA and CDR2 is FQGTGA. The CDR3 totals 14 residues. V was clipped by 5 bases and J by 5 bases; unmatched bases: 6. CDR3 nucleotides: TGTGCCAGCAGCCCCCAGGGACAGGGAACTGAAGCTTTCTTT. It translates to CASSPQGQGTEAFF.

This clone occurred a few times. The CDR3: CASREATGESSPLHF. CDR3 sequence (DNA): TGTGCCAGCAGGGAGGCGACAGGGGAGTCTTCACCCCTCCACTTT. The chain joins TRBV7-2 to TRBJ1-6; 8 bases line up with TRBD1. Germline V gene data show CDR1 as SGHTA and CDR2 as FQGNSA. The CDR3 has 15 residues. After removal of 6 bases from V and 9 bases from J, the junction contained 10 bases not matched to a gene.

The chain has TRBV29-1 and TRBJ2-2, with 8 bases lining up with TRBD1. This CDR3 is 14 amino acids long. The germline V gene has CDR1 SQVTM and CDR2 ANQGSEA. The ends lost 6 bases at V and 5 bases at J; junction bases unmatched: 8. In DNA, the CDR3 is TGCAGCGTGGGGCAACAGGGGGGTACCGGGGAGCTGTTTTTT. Translation gives CSVGQQGGTGELFF.

This clone was counted once. The chain recombines TRBV28 with TRBJ2-1; 10 nucleotides match TRBD1. Germline CDR1 MDHEN, CDR2 SYDVKM. The CDR3 loop spans 15 amino acids. The J segment lost 8 bases and the V segment lost 5 bases, leaving 9 bases of the junction unmatched. The CDR3 loop is CASSPLRQGAHEQFF. CDR3 in DNA: TGTGCCAGCAGTCCCCTGCGACAGGGGGCGCATGAGCAGTTCTTC.

This chain uses TRBV3-1 (or the pseudogene TRBV3-2) with TRBJ1-2, with D maybe TRBD1 (5 bases). Trimming took off 4 bases at V and 4 bases at J, with 7 bases between the two ends. The germline CDR1 and CDR2 sequences are LGHDT and YNNKEL (reference sequence). This CDR3 has 12 residues. CDR3 loop: CASSRDSYGYTF. The CDR3 coding sequence is TGTGCCAGCAGCCGAGACAGCTATGGCTACACCTTC.

This clone came up once. The rearrangement links TRBV7-2 to TRBJ1-5; TRBD1 aligns across 11 bases. The germline CDR1 and CDR2 sequences are SGHTA and FQGNSA. Trimming took 5 bases from V and 6 from J; bases not matched to a gene: 9. This CDR3 comprises 16 residues. CDR3 nucleotides: TGTGCCAGCAGCCCTAGGACAGGGGGCCTTCCTCAGCCCCAGCATTTT. It yields the protein CASSPRTGGLPQPQHF. The entire variable domain, with the rest obtained from reference TRBV7-2 and TRBJ1-5, is as follows: GAGVSQSPSNKVTEKGKDVELRCDPISGHTALYWYRQSLGQGLEFLIYFQGNSAPDKSGLPSDRFSAERTGGSVSTLTIQRTQQEDSAVYLCASSPRTGGLPQPQHFGDGTRLSIL.

The V gene is TRBV7-8, the J gene TRBJ1-2; D gene uncertain. This CDR3 has 17 amino acids. Trimming left V 1 base short and J 1 base short, with 16 bases between. CDR1 and CDR2 (germline): SGHVS, FQNEAQ. This CDR3 is CASSLGFRTPLNYGYTF. In DNA form, the CDR3 reads TGTGCCAGCAGCTTAGGATTCCGCACTCCCCTTAACTATGGCTACACCTTC. The complete variable domain, with remaining parts taken from reference TRBV7-8 and TRBJ1-2, reads GAGVSQSPRYKVAKRGQDVALRCDPISGHVSLFWYQQALGQGPEFLTYFQNEAQLDKSGLPSDRFFAERPEGSVSTLKIQRTQQEDSAVYLCASSLGFRTPLNYGYTFGSGTRLTVV.

CDR3 loop: CSVQAPLGEQYF. In nucleotides, the CDR3 is TGCAGCGTTCAAGCCCCGCTCGGCGAGCAGTACTTC. The genes are TRBV29-1 and TRBJ2-7; no firm D call. Germline CDR1 is SQVTM and CDR2 is ANQGSEA. V lost 5 bases to trimming and J lost 6 bases, with 14 bases between them. The CDR3 has 12 residues.